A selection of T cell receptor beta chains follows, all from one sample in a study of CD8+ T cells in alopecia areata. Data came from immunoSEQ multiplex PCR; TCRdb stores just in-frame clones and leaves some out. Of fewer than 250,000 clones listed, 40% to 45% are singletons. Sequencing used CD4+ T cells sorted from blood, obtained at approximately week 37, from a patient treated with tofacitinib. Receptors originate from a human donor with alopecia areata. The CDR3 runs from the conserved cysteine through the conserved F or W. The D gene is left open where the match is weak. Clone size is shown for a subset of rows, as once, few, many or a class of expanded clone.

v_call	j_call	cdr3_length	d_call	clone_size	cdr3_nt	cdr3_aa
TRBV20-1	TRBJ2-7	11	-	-	TGCAGGCCGGGTGCAACCTACGAGCAGTACTTC	CRPGATYEQYF
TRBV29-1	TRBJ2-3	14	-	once	TGCACCTCTGGGGGCCCAGTCGGCACAGATACGCAGTATTTT	CTSGGPVGTDTQYF
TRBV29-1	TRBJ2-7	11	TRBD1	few	TGCAGCGTGATTCTCGGACAGGGCCAGTACTTC	CSVILGQGQYF
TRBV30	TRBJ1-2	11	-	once	TGTGCCTCTCCGGGGGCCTATGGCTACACCTTC	CASPGAYGYTF
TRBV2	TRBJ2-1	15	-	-	TGTGCCACCAAGGGCCGGGAGCGCAGCTACAATGAGCAGTTCTTC	CATKGRERSYNEQFF
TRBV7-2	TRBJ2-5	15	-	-	TGTGCCAGCAGCCCCCCCGGCAGGGTGGAGGAGACCCAGTACTTC	CASSPPGRVEETQYF
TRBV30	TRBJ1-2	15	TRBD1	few	TGTGCCTGGAGTGGCACCGGGACAGGGAAATATGGCTACACCTTC	CAWSGTGTGKYGYTF
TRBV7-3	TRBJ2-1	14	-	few	TGTGCCAGCAGCTTGGGCAGCTCCTACAATGAGCAGTTCTTC	CASSLGSSYNEQFF
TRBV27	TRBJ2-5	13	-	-	TGTGCCAGACCGGGGCCGGCAGGGGAGACCCAGTACTTC	CARPGPAGETQYF
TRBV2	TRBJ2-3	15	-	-	TGTGCCAGCAGTGTTGACAGACGTGGACCAGATACGCAGTATTTT	CASSVDRRGPDTQYF
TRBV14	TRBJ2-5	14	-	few	TGTGCCAGCAGCCTTAGACAGATCCAAGAGACCCAGTACTTC	CASSLRQIQETQYF
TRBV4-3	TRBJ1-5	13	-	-	TGCGCCAGCAGCCAAGAAACCGATCAGCCCCAGCATTTT	CASSQETDQPQHF
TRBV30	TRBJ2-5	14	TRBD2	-	TGTGCCTGGAGTAGAGGTAGCGGGCAAGAGACCCAGTACTTC	CAWSRGSGQETQYF
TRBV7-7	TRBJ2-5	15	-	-	TGTGCCAGCAGCCCTATTCTCGGCACGCAAGAGACCCAGTACTTC	CASSPILGTQETQYF
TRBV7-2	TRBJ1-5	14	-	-	TGTGCCAGCAGCTCCCGGGACATATTTTGGCCCCAGCATTTT	CASSSRDIFWPQHF
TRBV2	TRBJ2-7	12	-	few	TGTGCCGGGGGGTACAGCTCCTACGAGCAGTACTTC	CAGGYSSYEQYF
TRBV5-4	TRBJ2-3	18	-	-	TGTGCCAGCAGCTTGGCTCCCCCGGGAAGAGTCGAAACAGATACGCAGTATTTT	CASSLAPPGRVETDTQYF
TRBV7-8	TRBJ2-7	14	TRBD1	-	TGTGCCAGCAGCTCCGACAGGGGGCCCTACGAGCAGTACTTC	CASSSDRGPYEQYF
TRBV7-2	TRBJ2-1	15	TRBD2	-	TGTGCCAGCAGCCCTACTAGCGGGAGAGCAAATGAGCAGTTCTTC	CASSPTSGRANEQFF
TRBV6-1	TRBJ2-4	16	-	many	TGTGCCAGCAGTGAACCCAGTAGCTATGCCAAAAACATTCAGTACTTC	CASSEPSSYAKNIQYF
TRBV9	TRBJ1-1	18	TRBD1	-	TGTGCCAGCAGCGCCCGGGACAGGGGGCCCCGCGTGGGGACTGAAGCTTTCTTT	CASSARDRGPRVGTEAFF
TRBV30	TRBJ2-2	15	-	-	TGTGCCTGTCCCCGGGCACAGGGGAACACCGGGGAGCTGTTTTTT	CACPRAQGNTGELFF
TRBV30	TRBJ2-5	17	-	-	TGTGCCTGGACCAAAACCATTGGACGGGTAAACCAAGAGACCCAGTACTTC	CAWTKTIGRVNQETQYF
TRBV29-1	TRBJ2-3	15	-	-	TGCAGCGTGTCCCCAGGGTCTGGTTTCACAGATACGCAGTATTTT	CSVSPGSGFTDTQYF
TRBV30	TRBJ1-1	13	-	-	TGTGCCTGGAGTTCAGGGGAGAACACTGAAGCTTTCTTT	CAWSSGENTEAFF
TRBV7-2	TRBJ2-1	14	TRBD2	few	TGTGCCAGCAGCTCAGTAGCGGGAGCCCAGGAGCAGTTCTTC	CASSSVAGAQEQFF
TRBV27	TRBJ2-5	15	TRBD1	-	TGTGCCAGCAGTTTTGGCACAGGGGGCATGGAGACCCAGTACTTC	CASSFGTGGMETQYF
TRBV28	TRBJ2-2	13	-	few	TGTGCCAGCAGCCCAAATCTTGGCGGGGAGCTGTTTTTT	CASSPNLGGELFF
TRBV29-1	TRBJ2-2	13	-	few	TGCAGCGTTGCAAAGGATCCCACCGGGGAGCTGTTTTTT	CSVAKDPTGELFF
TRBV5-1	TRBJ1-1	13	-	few	TGCGCCAGCAGTGTGGGCATGAACACTGAAGCTTTCTTT	CASSVGMNTEAFF
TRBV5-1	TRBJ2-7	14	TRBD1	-	TGCGCCAGCAGCGCTAACAGGGGCCCCTACGAGCAGTACTTC	CASSANRGPYEQYF
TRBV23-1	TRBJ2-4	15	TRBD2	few	TGCGCCAGCAGTCACTGGACTAGCGGGAGAACTCAGGGCTACTTC	CASSHWTSGRTQGYF
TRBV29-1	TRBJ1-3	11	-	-	TGCAGCGTTCCGACTGGAAACACCATATATTTT	CSVPTGNTIYF
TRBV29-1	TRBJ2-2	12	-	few	TGCAGCGTTTTGGGGAAACGCGGGGAGCTGTTTTTT	CSVLGKRGELFF
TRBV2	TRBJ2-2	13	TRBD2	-	TGTGCCAGCACTAGCGGGTACACCGGGGAGCTGTTTTTT	CASTSGYTGELFF
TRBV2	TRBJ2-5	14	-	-	TGTGCCAGCAGCCACTTGACCGGGGTCAAGACCCAGTACTTC	CASSHLTGVKTQYF
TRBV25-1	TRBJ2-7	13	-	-	TGTGCCAGCAGTCCCATGACCTCCTACGAGCAGTACTTC	CASSPMTSYEQYF
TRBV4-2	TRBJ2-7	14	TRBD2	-	TGTGCCAGCAGCCAGACGACTAGCGCGTACGAGCAGTACTTC	CASSQTTSAYEQYF
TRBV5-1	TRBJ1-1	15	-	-	TGCGCCAGCAGCAAAACCGGGACGGTGAACACTGAAGCTTTCTTT	CASSKTGTVNTEAFF
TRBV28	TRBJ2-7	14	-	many	TGTGCCAGCAGTTTCGGGACGGGGGACTACGAGCAGTACTTC	CASSFGTGDYEQYF
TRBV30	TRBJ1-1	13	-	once	TGTGCCTGGAGTGCCCGGGGGCGAGGGAAAGCTTTCTTT	CAWSARGRGKAFF
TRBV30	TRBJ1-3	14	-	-	TGTGCCTTGAATCCGGGGAATCAACGGGACACCATATATTTT	CALNPGNQRDTIYF
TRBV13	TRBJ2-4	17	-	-	TGTGCCAGCAGGGGTCACAGGGAGGTTGGAGCCAAAAACATTCAGTACTTC	CASRGHREVGAKNIQYF
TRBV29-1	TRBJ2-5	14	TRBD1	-	TGCAGCGTTTTCCCGGGACAGGGAGGAGAGACCCAGTACTTC	CSVFPGQGGETQYF
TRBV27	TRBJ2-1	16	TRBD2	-	TGTGCCAGCAGTTTAAGTGCTTGGAGGGGAGGGGATGAGCAGTTCTTC	CASSLSAWRGGDEQFF
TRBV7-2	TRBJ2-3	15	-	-	TGTGCCAGCAGTCCGCCTGGGTTGGGCACAGATACGCAGTATTTT	CASSPPGLGTDTQYF
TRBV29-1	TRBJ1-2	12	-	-	TGCAGCGTTGATGGACCTGACTATGGCTACACCTTC	CSVDGPDYGYTF
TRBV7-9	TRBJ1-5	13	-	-	TGTGCCAGCAGCTTCGGGGGAGACCAGCCCCAGCATTTT	CASSFGGDQPQHF
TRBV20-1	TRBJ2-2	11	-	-	TGCAGTGCTAGTGTGACCGGGGAGCTGTTTTTT	CSASVTGELFF
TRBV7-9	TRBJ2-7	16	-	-	TGTGCCAGCAGCTCAGTGGGCCCGGGCGGTTCCTACGAGCAGTACTTC	CASSSVGPGGSYEQYF
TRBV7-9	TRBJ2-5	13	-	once	TGTGCCAGCATCAGGGACGCCGGAGGGACCCAGTACTTC	CASIRDAGGTQYF
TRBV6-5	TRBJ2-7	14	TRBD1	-	TGTGCCAGCAGTTCGACAGGGATTATCTACGAGCAGTACTTC	CASSSTGIIYEQYF
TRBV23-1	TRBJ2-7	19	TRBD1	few	TGCGCCAGCAGCACATGGGAGAACGGCGGGACAGGGGGCTCCTACGAGCAGTACTTC	CASSTWENGGTGGSYEQYF
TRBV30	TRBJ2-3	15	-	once	TGTGCCTGGAGTCCCCGGGGGCTTAGCACAGATACGCAGTATTTT	CAWSPRGLSTDTQYF
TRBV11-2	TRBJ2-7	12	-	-	TGTGCCAGCAGCCCGGGGCGCTACGAGCAGTACTTC	CASSPGRYEQYF